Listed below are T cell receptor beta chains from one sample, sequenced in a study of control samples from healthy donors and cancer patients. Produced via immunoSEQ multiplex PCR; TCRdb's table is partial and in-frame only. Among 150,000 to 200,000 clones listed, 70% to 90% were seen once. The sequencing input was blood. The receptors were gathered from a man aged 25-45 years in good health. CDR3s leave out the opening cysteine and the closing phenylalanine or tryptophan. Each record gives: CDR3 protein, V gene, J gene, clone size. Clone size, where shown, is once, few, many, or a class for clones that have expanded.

CDR3aa: ASSVGTASTDTQY
v_gene: TRBV25-1
j_gene: TRBJ2-3
abundance: -

CDR3aa: ASSEASGRTYEQY
v_gene: TRBV6-1
j_gene: TRBJ2-7
abundance: -

CDR3aa: ASSLGARNEQF
v_gene: TRBV5-1
j_gene: TRBJ2-1
abundance: -

CDR3aa: ASSLFPEDGELF
v_gene: TRBV27
j_gene: TRBJ2-2
abundance: -

CDR3aa: ASSYDWETQY
v_gene: TRBV6-2/TRBV6-3
j_gene: TRBJ2-5
abundance: -

CDR3aa: ATSDFDRAKGYT
v_gene: TRBV24-1
j_gene: TRBJ1-2
abundance: -

CDR3aa: ASSLTGSYT
v_gene: TRBV7-9
j_gene: TRBJ1-2
abundance: -

CDR3aa: SVEGTGPYEQY
v_gene: TRBV29-1
j_gene: TRBJ2-7
abundance: -

CDR3aa: ASSRGQTGANVLT
v_gene: TRBV18
j_gene: TRBJ2-6
abundance: -

CDR3aa: ASSLGLAGGGEQF
v_gene: TRBV7-2
j_gene: TRBJ2-1
abundance: once

CDR3aa: ASSDGGLSEAF
v_gene: TRBV2
j_gene: TRBJ1-1
abundance: -

CDR3aa: ASSALAGGYNEQF
v_gene: TRBV7-9
j_gene: TRBJ2-1
abundance: -

CDR3aa: ASSYPDRVYNSPLH
v_gene: TRBV6-6
j_gene: TRBJ1-6
abundance: -

CDR3aa: ASSGDRDAEAF
v_gene: TRBV12-3/TRBV12-4
j_gene: TRBJ1-1
abundance: -

CDR3aa: ASSLGSTYGYT
v_gene: TRBV13
j_gene: TRBJ1-2
abundance: -

CDR3aa: ASSFGQPDTQY
v_gene: TRBV7-9
j_gene: TRBJ2-3
abundance: once